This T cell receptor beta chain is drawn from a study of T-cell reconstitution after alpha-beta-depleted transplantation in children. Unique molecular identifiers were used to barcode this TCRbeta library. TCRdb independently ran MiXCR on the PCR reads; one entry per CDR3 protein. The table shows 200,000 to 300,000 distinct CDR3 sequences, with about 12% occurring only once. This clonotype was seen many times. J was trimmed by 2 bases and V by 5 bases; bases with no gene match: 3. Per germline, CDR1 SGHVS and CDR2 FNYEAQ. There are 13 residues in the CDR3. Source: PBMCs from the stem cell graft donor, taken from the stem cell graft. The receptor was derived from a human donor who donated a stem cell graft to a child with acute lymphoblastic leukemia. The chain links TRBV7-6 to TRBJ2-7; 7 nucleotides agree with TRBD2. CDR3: CASSGSGTYEQYF. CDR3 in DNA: TGTGCCAGCAGCGGGAGCGGGACCTACGAGCAGTACTTC.